A single sample gave rise to the 2 T cell receptor beta chains below, sequenced in a study of T cell changes during pregnancy in multiple sclerosis. TCRdb's copy holds only in-frame clones and misses some; the assay was immunoSEQ multiplex PCR. Of 85,000 to 100,000 clones in the sample, 92% were seen once. The specimen comprised peripheral blood, sampled in the first trimester of pregnancy. These TCRs come from a female donor with multiple sclerosis, enrolled in a pregnancy study.

The J gene is TRBJ1-1, the V gene TRBV30; D not resolved. CDR1 is GTSNPN and CDR2 is SVGIG in the germline V gene (reference sequence). Trimming shortened V by 0 bases and J by 2 bases, and 16 bases separated the two germline ends. This CDR3 has 16 residues. The CDR3 DNA sequence: TGTGCCTGGAGTGTATTACAGCCTCCCTTAAACACTGAAGCTTTCTTT. Translation: CAWSVLQPPLNTEAFF.

The chain has TRBV9 and TRBJ1-2; 11 bases match TRBD1. CDR1 SGDLS and CDR2 YYNGEE come from the germline V gene. The J segment lost 7 bases and the V segment lost 4 bases, leaving 15 bases of the junction unmatched. The CDR3 covers 17 residues. CDR3: CASSPRTGGSGTGGYTF. The CDR3 DNA is TGTGCCAGCAGCCCCCGGACAGGGGGCTCCGGTACTGGTGGCTACACCTTC.